The sequence of this TCR beta chain was determined in a study of T cell repertoires in cytomegalovirus infection. Study-wide background: Public signatures in TCR beta pointed to CMV infection and matching HLA type. The study's findings and limits: There were carriers of CMV plus the relevant HLA, and cumulative public TCR beta family frequency identified them.

TCRdb fed the reads into MiXCR, producing one record per CDR3 protein. The sample has nearly 550,000 distinct CDR3 sequences; 16% are singletons. Concerning this clonotype: Its cognate antigen is unknown.

The CDR3 sequence is 14 residues long. Germline V gives CDR1 SGHNT, CDR2 YYREEE (reference sequence). V was pared by 3 bases and J by 0 bases, with 2 bases of the junction left unmatched. The TCR sequence derives from a human donor in good health (CMV status not recorded). Some clones in this sample may be carry-over from other donors' samples. The chain joins TRBV5-4 to TRBJ2-5; TRBD2 matches 7 bases. Source material: CD8+ T cells from PBMCs. The CDR3 DNA reads as TGTGCCAGCAGCTGGGACTACAACCAAGAGACCCAGTACTTC. Translating it yields CASSWDYNQETQYF. The full variable domain, completed using reference TRBV5-4 and TRBJ2-5, is ETGVTQSPTHLIKTRGQQVTLRCSSQSGHNTVSWYQQALGQGPQFIFQYYREEENGRGNFPPRFSGLQFPNYSSELNVNALELDDSALYLCASSWDYNQETQYFGPGTRLLVL.